Included here is one TCR beta chain sequence, with context. Its antigen is still unknown. Base qualities are missing; no much larger clone stands one base away. The CDR3 holds 14 amino acids from the cysteine to the phenylalanine. Only CDR3 DNA is held: 42 bases, read in frame from base 1. Taken from the germline V gene (reference sequence), the CDR1 and CDR2 loops are LNHDA and SQIVND. The junction shows trimming of 6 bases on V and 5 bases on J, plus 17 bases between the germline ends. The trial excluded patients who had a history of autoimmune disease or who were on systemic immunosuppression. In every dose cohort, peripheral blood was drawn for TCR sequencing at baseline, cycle 4 day 1, and cycle 7 day 1. The samples were taken from a phase I, first-in-human, multicenter, open-label dose-escalation trial of ivuxolimab. Adults with locally advanced or metastatic head and neck squamous cell, hepatocellular, melanoma or renal cell carcinoma were enrolled in the trial. Before TCR sequencing, CD4+ T cells and CD8+ T cells were sorted from peripheral blood as separate populations.

The data belong to a study of OX40 agonist ivuxolimab in advanced cancers. With respect to the entire study: Ivuxolimab was a fully human IgG2 agonistic monoclonal antibody targeting the costimulatory receptor OX40 (CD134). Partial responses occurred in three dose-escalation patients: two with cutaneous melanoma and one with hepatocellular carcinoma. Intravenous ivuxolimab was administered to patients every 2 weeks at six dose levels: 0.01, 0.1, 0.3, 1.5, 3 and 10 mg/kg. Of the roughly 52 patients in dose escalation, approximately 20 had hepatocellular carcinoma, some 15 had melanoma, 9 had renal cell carcinoma and 9 had head and neck cancer. In the dose-escalation cohort, roughly four fifths of patients were male, and the mean age was approximately 60 years, with a range of roughly 20 to 80. The monotherapy dose-escalation portion (N = 52 patients) of the phase I ivuxolimab trial is reported in the paper. Patients were allowed to have had prior anti-PD-1, anti-PD-L1 or anti-CTLA-4 therapy, and roughly two fifths of the dose-escalation patients had been treated with checkpoint inhibitors. The point of sequencing TCRbeta in the periphery was to test whether ivuxolimab changed TCR sequence diversity and drove clonal T-cell expansion.

What the work shows at the level of the full study, not this receptor alone: In the 0.1-3.0 mg/kg groups, partial responders were among the patients with the lowest normalized peripheral clonal expansion, particularly in CD8+ T cells. At doses from 0.1 to 3.0 mg/kg, clonal expansion was seen in both CD4+ and CD8+ blood T cells between baseline and week 6. After ivuxolimab, more expanded clones were found on average in CD8+ T cells than in CD4+ T cells. Low levels of normalized T-cell clonal expansion were also seen in some patients who did not respond. Antigen specificity was not determined for the clonally expanded peripheral T cells.

To sequence the TCRbeta CDR3 region, genomic DNA was isolated from the sorted cells. TCRbeta CDR3 regions were sequenced using the immunoSEQ Assay. TCRdb provides this immuneACCESS table in a form limited to in-frame rearrangements. Some clones are lacking; in checked studies, under half of them reflect an unresolved V gene, and why the rest are absent is not known. The sample records tens of thousands of clones, roughly 85% of which are singletons. Roughly 0.61% of the sample comes from the top ten. The chain employs TRBV19 and TRBJ2-7, and possibly TRBD1, on 6 matching bases. The sequence was collected from an adult with an advanced solid tumor such as melanoma, head and neck, liver or kidney cancer. The sample consisted of CD4+ or CD8+ T cells sorted from blood, taken in a trial of the OX40 agonist ivuxolimab. The CDR3 has the sequence CASRHTGSKDEQYF. The DNA sequence is TGTGCCAGTAGACACACAGGGTCTAAGGACGAGCAGTACTTC.